The T cell receptor (beta chain) under discussion was sequenced for a study of cytomegalovirus exposure and HLA in healthy donors. Study results and caveats: Both high specificity and high sensitivity reportedly marked the classifier's diagnosis of cytomegalovirus status. In vitro assays verified that a few CMV-associated chains recognized CMV antigens specifically.

The repertoire was sequenced with immunoSEQ multiplex PCR; TCRdb's copy has only in-frame clones and lacks some. Among 220,000 or so clones listed, more than 75% were seen once. The validation cohort, a group of over a hundred subjects, included the donors and was separate from the roughly 670-subject first cohort. About this clone itself: The antigen is unknown.

The V gene's germline CDR1 is MNHEY and CDR2 SMNVEV (reference sequence). The V end was cut by 3 bases, the J end by 5 bases, with 13 bases between. This CDR3 is built from 15 residues. Sequencing input: PBMCs. The chain recombines TRBV27 with TRBJ1-4, with D maybe TRBD1 (5 bases). This TCR was recovered from a young woman in good health and CMV-seropositive. The CDR3 loop reads CASSLRWGLNEKLFF. In DNA form, the CDR3 reads TGTGCCAGCAGTTTGAGGTGGGGCTTAAATGAAAAACTGTTTTTT.